What follows is one T cell receptor (beta chain) and its context. The entry originates in a study of tumour-infiltrating T cells in Burkitt lymphoma. Study summary: Repertoire clonality predicted overall and progression-free survival.

TCRdb's table, derived via immunoSEQ multiplex PCR, lists solely in-frame clones and lacks some. The repertoire consists of some 1,800 clones, with about 18% occurring once and the leading ten covering less than 14%. The CDR3 length is 17 residues. Germline CDR1 and CDR2: GTSNPN and SVGIG (reference sequence). Trimming stripped 8 bases from V and 0 bases from J, with 23 bases between. The clonotype originates from a human donor with diffuse large B-cell lymphoma. The specimen sequenced was tumor tissue. The rearrangement joins TRBV30 to TRBJ1-3, with D perhaps matching TRBD1 (6 bases). CDR3 nucleotide sequence: TGTGCCCGGACGTCGGGACACGATTCGAGCTCTGGAAACACCATATATTTT. Encoded protein: CARTSGHDSSSGNTIYF.